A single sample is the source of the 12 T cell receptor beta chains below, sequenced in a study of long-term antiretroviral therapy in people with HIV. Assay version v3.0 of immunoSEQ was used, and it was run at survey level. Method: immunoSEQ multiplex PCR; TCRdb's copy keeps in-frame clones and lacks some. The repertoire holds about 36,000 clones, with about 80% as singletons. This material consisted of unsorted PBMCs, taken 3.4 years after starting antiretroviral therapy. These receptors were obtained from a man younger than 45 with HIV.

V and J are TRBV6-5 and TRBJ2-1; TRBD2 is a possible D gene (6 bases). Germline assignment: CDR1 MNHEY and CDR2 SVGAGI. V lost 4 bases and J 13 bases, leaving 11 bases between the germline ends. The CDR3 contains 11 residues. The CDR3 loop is CASSSGLLQFF. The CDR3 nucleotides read TGTGCCAGCAGTTCGGGACTCCTTCAGTTCTTC.

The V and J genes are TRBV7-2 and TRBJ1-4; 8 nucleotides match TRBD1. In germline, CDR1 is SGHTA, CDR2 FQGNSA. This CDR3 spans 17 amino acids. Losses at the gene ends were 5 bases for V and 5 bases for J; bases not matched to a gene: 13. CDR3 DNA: TGTGCCAGCAGCCCGAGGGGGCGGGGGACAGGCAATGAAAAACTGTTTTTT. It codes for CASSPRGRGTGNEKLFF. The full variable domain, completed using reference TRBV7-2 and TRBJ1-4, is GAGVSQSPSNKVTEKGKDVELRCDPISGHTALYWYRQSLGQGLEFLIYFQGNSAPDKSGLPSDRFSAERTGGSVSTLTIQRTQQEDSAVYLCASSPRGRGTGNEKLFFGSGTQLSVL.

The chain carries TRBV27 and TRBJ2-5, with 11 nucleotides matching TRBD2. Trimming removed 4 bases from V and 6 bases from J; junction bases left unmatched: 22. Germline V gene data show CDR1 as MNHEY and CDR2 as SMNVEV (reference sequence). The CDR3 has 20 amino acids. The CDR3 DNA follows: TGTGCCAGCAGTTCCGGACTAGCGGGTGGCAGGGGGGGAGGAAGGAAGACCCAGTACTTC. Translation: CASSSGLAGGRGGGRKTQYF.

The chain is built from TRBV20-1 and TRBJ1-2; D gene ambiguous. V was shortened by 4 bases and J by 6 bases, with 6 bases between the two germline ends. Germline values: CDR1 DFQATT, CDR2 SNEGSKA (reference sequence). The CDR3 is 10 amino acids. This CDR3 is CSAILDGYTF. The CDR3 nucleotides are TGCAGTGCTATTCTTGATGGCTACACCTTC.

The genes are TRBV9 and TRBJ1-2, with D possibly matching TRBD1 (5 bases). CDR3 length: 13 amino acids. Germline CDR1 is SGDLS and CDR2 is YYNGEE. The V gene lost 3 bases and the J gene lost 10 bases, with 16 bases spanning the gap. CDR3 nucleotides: TGTGCCAGCAGCGATGGGTTGGGACGTGCCTACACCTTC. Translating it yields CASSDGLGRAYTF. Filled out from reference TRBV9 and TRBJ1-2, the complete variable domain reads DSGVTQTPKHLITATGQRVTLRCSPRSGDLSVYWYQQSLDQGLQFLIQYYNGEERAKGNILERFSAQQFPDLHSELNLSSLELGDSALYFCASSDGLGRAYTFGSGTRLTVV.

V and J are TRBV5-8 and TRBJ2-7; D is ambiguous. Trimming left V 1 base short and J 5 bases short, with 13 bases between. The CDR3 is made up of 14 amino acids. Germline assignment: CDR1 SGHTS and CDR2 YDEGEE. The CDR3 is CASSLPKERNEQYF. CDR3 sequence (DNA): TGTGCCAGCAGCTTGCCGAAGGAAAGGAACGAGCAGTACTTC. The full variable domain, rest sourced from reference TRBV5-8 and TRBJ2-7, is EAGVTQSPTHLIKTRGQQATLRCSPISGHTSVYWYQQALGLGLQFLLWYDEGEERNRGNFPPRFSGRQFPNYSSELNVNALELEDSALYLCASSLPKERNEQYFGPGTRLTVT.

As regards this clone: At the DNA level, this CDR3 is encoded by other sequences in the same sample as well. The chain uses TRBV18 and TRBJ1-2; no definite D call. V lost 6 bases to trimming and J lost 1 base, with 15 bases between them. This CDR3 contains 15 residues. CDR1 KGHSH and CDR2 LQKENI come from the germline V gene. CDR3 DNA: TGTGCCAGCTCTCGCACAGCCGCCGGTAACTATGGCTACACCTTC. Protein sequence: CASSRTAAGNYGYTF.

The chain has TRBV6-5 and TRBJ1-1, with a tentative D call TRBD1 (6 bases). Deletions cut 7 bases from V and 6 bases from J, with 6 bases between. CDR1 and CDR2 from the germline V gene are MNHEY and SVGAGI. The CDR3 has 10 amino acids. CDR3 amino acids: CASKGAEAFF. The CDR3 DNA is TGTGCCAGCAAGGGGGCTGAAGCTTTCTTT.

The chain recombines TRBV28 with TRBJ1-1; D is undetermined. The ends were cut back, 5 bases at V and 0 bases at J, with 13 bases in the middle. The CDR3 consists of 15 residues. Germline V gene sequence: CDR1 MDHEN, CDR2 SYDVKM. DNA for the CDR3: TGTGCCAGCAGTAAGCGGTCGGGGATGAACACTGAAGCTTTCTTT. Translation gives CASSKRSGMNTEAFF.

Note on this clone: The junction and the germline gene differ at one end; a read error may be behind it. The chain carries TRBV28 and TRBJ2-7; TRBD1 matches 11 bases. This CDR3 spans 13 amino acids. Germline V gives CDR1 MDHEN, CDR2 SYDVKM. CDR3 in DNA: TGTGCCAGCAGTTTAAGGGGCGGAGGGACAGGGGGGTTC. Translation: CASSLRGGGTGGF.

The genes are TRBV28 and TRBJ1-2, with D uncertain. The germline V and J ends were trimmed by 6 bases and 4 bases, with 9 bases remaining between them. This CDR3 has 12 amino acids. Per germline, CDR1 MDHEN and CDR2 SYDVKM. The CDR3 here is CASRDELYGYTF. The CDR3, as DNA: TGTGCCAGCAGGGACGAACTCTATGGCTACACCTTC.

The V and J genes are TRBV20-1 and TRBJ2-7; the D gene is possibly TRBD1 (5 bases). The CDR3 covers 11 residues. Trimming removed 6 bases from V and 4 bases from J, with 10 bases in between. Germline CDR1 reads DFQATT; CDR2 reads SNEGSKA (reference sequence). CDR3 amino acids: CSARQLYEQYF. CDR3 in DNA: TGCAGTGCAAGACAGTTATACGAGCAGTACTTC.